Each of the 17 T cell receptor beta chains below was sequenced from the same sample in a study of blood T cell repertoires in COVID-19 (dated by TCRdb to 2018 to 2021). Libraries were prepared through the immunoSEQ multiplex PCR assay. TCRdb carries this immuneACCESS record with in-frame sequences only. Its versions omit some clonotypes, under half of them owing to an unresolved V gene in the studies checked, with the rest unexplained. This sample lists 200,000 to 250,000 clones; about 89% were detected once. The ten largest clones represent 1.6% of the sample. Sequencing was done on a sample of peripheral blood. These receptors were collected from a woman in her sixties or seventies who had recovered from COVID-19.

This clone was counted only a few times. The chain recombines TRBV7-9 with TRBJ2-2; D remains unclear. Trimming took 5 bases from V and 1 from J, leaving 2 bases between them. The CDR3 spans 12 residues. The germline V gene encodes CDR1 SEHNR and CDR2 FQNEAQ (reference sequence). The CDR3 DNA follows: TGTGCCAGCAGCCTGAACACCGGGGAGCTGTTTTTT. It codes for CASSLNTGELFF.

This chain joins TRBV9 and TRBJ1-2, with D unclear. Germline CDR1 reads SGDLS; CDR2 reads YYNGEE. The CDR3 is 14 residues long. V lost 4 bases to trimming and J lost 8 bases, with 18 bases between them. The CDR3 DNA reads as TGTGCCAGCAGCCCATCTGCGTCGTCCGCGGGCTACACCTTC. It yields the protein CASSPSASSAGYTF.

About this clone: Additional DNA sequences in this sample encode the identical CDR3. The chain carries TRBV6-5 and TRBJ1-2; 7 nucleotides match TRBD1. Germline assignment: CDR1 MNHEY and CDR2 SVGAGI. The length of the CDR3 is 12 residues. Trimming cost V 5 bases and J 5 bases; bases outside gene matches: 2. The CDR3 DNA sequence: TGTGCCAGCAGTCAACAGGGGTATGGCTACACCTTC. Translation gives CASSQQGYGYTF.

The DNA of the CDR3 is TGTGCCAGTAGTATAGATCGGGAGGGAGGAAGGGAGACCCAGTACTTC. This encodes CASSIDREGGRETQYF. The chain carries TRBV19 and TRBJ2-5; 8 nucleotides agree with TRBD2. The CDR3 extends over 16 amino acids. J gave up 5 bases and V 0 bases, and 8 bases lay outside the gene matches. Per germline, CDR1 LNHDA and CDR2 SQIVND (reference sequence).

The chain combines TRBV19 with TRBJ1-2; D is possibly TRBD1 (6 bases). V lost 8 bases and J 1 base, leaving 17 bases between the germline ends. Germline V CDR1 and CDR2: LNHDA, SQIVND (reference sequence). The CDR3 has 15 residues. The chain's CDR3 is CASRDTTQFNYGYTF. CDR3 sequence (DNA): TGTGCCAGTCGGGACACAACCCAGTTTAACTATGGCTACACCTTC. Full variable domain (rest looked up from reference TRBV19 and TRBJ1-2): DGGITQSPKYLFRKEGQNVTLSCEQNLNHDAMYWYRQDPGQGLRLIYYSQIVNDFQKGDIAEGYSVSREKKESFPLTVTSAQKNPTAFYLCASRDTTQFNYGYTFGSGTRLTVV.

The rearrangement links TRBV6-2 or TRBV6-3 to TRBJ1-4, with 7 bases lining up with TRBD1. The V and J ends lost 0 bases and 5 bases, in that order; junction bases with no gene match: 3. CDR3 length: 15 amino acids. Germline CDR1 reads MNHEY; CDR2 reads SVGEGT. The CDR3 region has the DNA TGTGCCAGCAGTTACTCGGCACAGGGGAATGAAAAACTGTTTTTT. It is translated as CASSYSAQGNEKLFF.

The J gene is TRBJ1-3, the V gene TRBV19; no firm D call. The CDR3 is 19 residues long. Germline CDR1 and CDR2: LNHDA and SQIVND (reference sequence). Trimming removed 4 bases at V and 0 bases at J, with 22 bases between. This chain's CDR3 is CASSTLRRSRPSSGNTIYF. CDR3 in DNA: TGTGCCAGTAGTACCCTGCGAAGGAGCCGCCCCTCCTCTGGAAACACCATATATTTT.

V is TRBV11-2 and J is TRBJ2-1; 10 nucleotides line up with TRBD1. J was trimmed by 7 bases and V by 2 bases; bases with no gene match: 8. Germline-derived CDR1 and CDR2 are SGHAT and FQNNGV. The CDR3 loop spans 16 amino acids. The CDR3 nucleotides read TGTGCCAGCAGCTTATCCCGGGACAGGGGAAGGAATGAGCAGTTCTTC. As protein: CASSLSRDRGRNEQFF.

J is TRBJ2-5 and V is TRBV5-1; weak D call: TRBD1 (6 bases). V was trimmed by 0 bases and J by 4 bases, leaving 13 bases between them. This CDR3 region has 15 residues. Germline assignment: CDR1 SGHRS and CDR2 YFSETQ. CDR3 amino acids: CASSLGLGARETQYF. In DNA form, the CDR3 reads TGCGCCAGCAGCTTGGGGCTGGGGGCGAGAGAGACCCAGTACTTC. Supplemented by reference TRBV5-1 and TRBJ2-5, the full variable domain reads KAGVTQTPRYLIKTRGQQVTLSCSPISGHRSVSWYQQTPGQGLQFLFEYFSETQRNKGNFPGRFSGRQFSNSRSEMNVSTLELGDSALYLCASSLGLGARETQYFGPGTRLLVL.

This clone has just a few counts. J is TRBJ1-6 and V is TRBV19; maybe TRBD1 (6 bases). This CDR3 is built from 13 residues. The ends were cut back, 7 bases at V and 6 bases at J, with 10 bases in the middle. Per the germline V gene, CDR1 is LNHDA and CDR2 is SQIVND (reference sequence). CDR3 residues: CASTTGTNSPLHF. The CDR3 DNA sequence: TGTGCCAGTACCACAGGGACTAATTCACCCCTCCACTTT.

DNA for the CDR3: TGTGCCAGCAGCTGGGGACAGAACACCGGGGAGCTGTTTTTT. Its protein product is CASSWGQNTGELFF. The rearrangement joins TRBV7-8 to TRBJ2-2; possible D gene TRBD1, 6 bases. V lost 4 bases and J lost 1, with 7 bases in between. Germline V CDR1 and CDR2: SGHVS, FQNEAQ. The length of the CDR3 is 14 residues.

The V call is TRBV5-1, the J call TRBJ2-5, with 8 nucleotides matching TRBD1. This CDR3 comprises 15 residues. The V segment lost 4 bases and the J segment 3 bases; nucleotides outside the gene matches: 8. Germline V lookup: CDR1 SGHRS, CDR2 YFSETQ. For the CDR3, the DNA is TGCGCCAGCAGCGGTAGGACAGGGACCGAAGAGACCCAGTACTTC. Translation gives CASSGRTGTEETQYF.

The chain joins TRBV3-1 (or the pseudogene TRBV3-2) to TRBJ1-4; 8 bases line up with TRBD1. Germline trimming cut 4 bases from V and 4 bases from J; bases unmatched to any gene: 2. Germline assignment: CDR1 LGHDT and CDR2 YNNKEL (reference sequence). The CDR3 consists of 14 residues. CDR3 in amino acids: CASSRTGNNEKLFF. As DNA, the CDR3 is TGTGCCAGCAGCCGGACAGGGAATAATGAAAAACTGTTTTTT.

The V call is TRBV5-1, the J call TRBJ2-2; 7 bases are shared with TRBD1. J was trimmed by 1 base and V by 3 bases; bases with no gene match: 3. The CDR3 covers 15 residues. Germline V gene lookup returns CDR1 SGHRS and CDR2 YFSETQ. The CDR3 DNA reads as TGCGCCAGCAGCTGGAGACAGGGGAACACCGGGGAGCTGTTTTTT. Protein: CASSWRQGNTGELFF.

The chain links TRBV2 to TRBJ2-7; possible D gene TRBD2, 5 bases. The V and J ends lost 6 bases and 2 bases respectively, with 17 bases between them. Germline lookup yields CDR1 SNHLY and CDR2 FYNNEI. There are 15 residues in the CDR3. Here the CDR3 DNA reads TGTGCCAGCAGCGCGACTAACGGGCAGGCCTACGAGCAGTACTTC. It encodes CASSATNGQAYEQYF.

In its sample, this clone was seen a few times. V usage is TRBV7-2 and J usage is TRBJ1-1; possible D gene TRBD1, 5 bases. CDR1 is SGHTA, CDR2 FQGNSA, per germline. Trimming left V 5 bases short and J 7 bases short, with 20 bases between. CDR3 length equals 15 residues. The CDR3 DNA reads as TGTGCCAGCAGCCCGGACACACAACCTACCCGTGAAGCTTTCTTT. Encoded protein: CASSPDTQPTREAFF.

The gene calls are TRBV5-6 and TRBJ2-2, with 7 bases fitting TRBD1. The CDR3 is 17 residues long. Germline V gives CDR1 SGHDT, CDR2 YYEEEE. V lost 0 bases, J lost 1 base, and 6 bases stayed unmatched. CDR3 sequence reads: CASSLARDSLNTGELFF. The CDR3 coding sequence is TGTGCCAGCAGCTTGGCCCGGGACAGCCTGAACACCGGGGAGCTGTTTTTT.